The rows below give T cell receptor beta chains drawn from one sample of a study of blood T cell repertoires in COVID-19. Assay: immunoSEQ multiplex PCR; the TCRdb copy retains only in-frame clones and omits some. The sample holds roughly 80,000 clones, around 88% seen once. The sequencing input was peripheral blood. The receptors shown here come from a woman over 75 with acute or convalescent COVID-19. CDR3s include the opening cysteine and the closing phenylalanine or tryptophan. A D gene is named only where the DNA matches it firmly. Some rows have no size entry. The others give once, few or many, or a class for an expanded clone.

NA,TRBV19,NA,TRBJ2-6,CASSDERGAGANVLTF,TGTGCCAGTAGCGACGAGCGCGGCGCAGGGGCCAACGTCCTGACTTTC
TRBD1,TRBV7-9,NA,TRBJ2-4,CASSVTGTGFLAKNIQYF,TGTGCCAGCAGCGTAACCGGGACAGGGTTTCTAGCCAAAAACATTCAGTACTTC
TRBD2,TRBV7-8,NA,TRBJ2-7,CASSLVASGSYEQYF,TGTGCCAGCAGCTTAGTGGCTAGCGGGTCCTACGAGCAGTACTTC
TRBD1,TRBV19,NA,TRBJ1-5,CASQQGLDQPQHF,TGTGCCAGCCAACAGGGGTTGGATCAGCCCCAGCATTTT
TRBD1,TRBV10-2,NA,TRBJ1-4,CASSETTGSVKLFF,TGCGCCAGCAGTGAGACGACAGGGTCGGTAAAACTGTTTTTT
NA,TRBV7-2,NA,TRBJ2-3,CASSFTQQLTTQYF,TGTGCCAGCAGCTTCACACAACAGTTAACAACGCAGTATTTT
NA,TRBV12-5,NA,TRBJ2-3,CASGTLRGTDTQYF,TGTGCTAGTGGTACCCTCCGGGGCACAGATACGCAGTATTTT
TRBD1,TRBV19,NA,TRBJ2-1,CASIKSGTGYYNEQFF,TGTGCCAGTATTAAAAGCGGGACAGGGTATTACAATGAGCAGTTCTTC
NA,TRBV5-1,NA,TRBJ1-1,CASSLGGNTEAFF,TGCGCCAGCAGCTTGGGAGGGAACACTGAAGCTTTCTTT
TRBD1,TRBV19,NA,TRBJ1-4,CASSFRDRDEKLFF,TGTGCCAGTAGTTTCCGGGACAGGGATGAAAAACTGTTTTTT
TRBD1,TRBV30,NA,TRBJ2-7,CAWSPGQGAYEQYF,TGTGCCTGGAGTCCGGGACAGGGTGCCTACGAGCAGTACTTC
TRBD1,TRBV11-2,NA,TRBJ1-2,CASSRQDRGLSGYTF,TGTGCCAGCAGCCGGCAGGACAGGGGGCTTAGTGGCTACACCTTC
NA,TRBV5-1,NA,TRBJ2-2,CASSTGQPNTGELFF,TGCGCCAGCAGCACCGGACAGCCGAACACCGGGGAGCTGTTTTTT
NA,TRBV6-5,few,TRBJ1-6,CASSRQDVSSPLHF,TGTGCCAGCAGCCGACAGGACGTAAGTTCACCCCTCCACTTT
NA,TRBV7-2,NA,TRBJ2-7,CASSAGTPGYEQYF,TGTGCCAGCAGCGCCGGGACACCCGGGTACGAGCAGTACTTC
NA,TRBV18,NA,TRBJ2-7,CASSGDTSYEQYF,TGTGCCAGCTCAGGGGACACCTCCTACGAGCAGTACTTC
NA,TRBV18,NA,TRBJ1-4,CASSPTGFTEKLFF,TGTGCCAGCTCACCAACAGGGTTCACTGAAAAACTGTTTTTT
TRBD1,TRBV28,once,TRBJ1-2,CASSPGGTGGYTF,TGTGCCAGCAGCCCAGGGGGAACGGGTGGCTACACCTTC
NA,TRBV11-3,NA,TRBJ2-7,CASSLGRGNDYEQYF,TGTGCCAGCAGCTTAGGGCGGGGAAATGACTACGAGCAGTACTTC
NA,TRBV7-9,NA,TRBJ1-1,CASSLIGSEAFF,TGTGCCAGCAGCCTCATCGGGAGTGAAGCTTTCTTT
NA,TRBV30,NA,TRBJ2-3,CAWSVGGGPPNTQYF,TGTGCCTGGAGTGTAGGGGGGGGACCGCCAAATACGCAGTATTTT
TRBD1,TRBV5-1,NA,TRBJ2-4,CASSTGTAENIQYF,TGCGCCAGCAGCACAGGGACAGCGGAAAACATTCAGTACTTC
NA,TRBV25-1,NA,TRBJ2-1,CASSPPGSYNEQFF,TGTGCCAGCAGTCCCCCAGGCTCCTACAATGAGCAGTTCTTC
NA,TRBV15,NA,TRBJ1-2,CATSRDTGGYTF,TGTGCCACCAGCAGAGATACGGGTGGCTACACCTTC
NA,TRBV6-1,NA,TRBJ1-5,CASSEAAGPSNQPQHF,TGTGCCAGCAGTGAAGCGGCAGGGCCCAGCAATCAGCCCCAGCATTTT
NA,TRBV15,NA,TRBJ2-1,CATSRGGTNYNEQFF,TGTGCCACCAGCAGAGGGGGCACGAACTACAATGAGCAGTTCTTC
NA,TRBV3-1/TRBV3-2,NA,TRBJ1-2,CASSQAGKGGDYGYTF,TGTGCCAGCAGCCAAGCGGGCAAAGGGGGGGACTATGGCTACACCTTC
TRBD1,TRBV5-6,NA,TRBJ1-1,CASSPGTGEGTEAFF,TGTGCCAGCAGCCCCGGGACAGGGGAGGGGACTGAAGCTTTCTTT
NA,TRBV15,NA,TRBJ1-3,CATSRATGSGNTIYF,TGTGCCACCAGCAGAGCTACAGGGTCTGGAAACACCATATATTTT
NA,TRBV2,NA,TRBJ2-2,CASSILQGGNTGELFF,TGTGCCAGCAGCATCCTTCAGGGGGGGAACACCGGGGAGCTGTTTTTT
NA,TRBV14,NA,TRBJ1-6,CASSSGIYNSPLHF,TGTGCCAGCAGCTCAGGGATCTATAATTCACCCCTCCACTTT
TRBD2,TRBV2,NA,TRBJ2-2,CASSRLAQNTGELFF,TGTGCCAGCAGTCGACTAGCGCAGAACACCGGGGAGCTGTTTTTT
TRBD1,TRBV3-1/TRBV3-2,once,TRBJ2-5,CASSHSGQGQETQYF,TGTGCCAGCAGCCATTCCGGACAGGGACAAGAGACCCAGTACTTC
TRBD2,TRBV4-1,NA,TRBJ2-3,CASSRTSGGSDTQYF,TGCGCCAGCAGCCGCACTAGCGGGGGATCCGATACGCAGTATTTT
TRBD2,TRBV9,NA,TRBJ2-3,CASSLTSLYTDTQYF,TGTGCCAGCAGTCTGACTAGCCTATACACAGATACGCAGTATTTT
NA,TRBV5-5,once,TRBJ2-3,CASSSTASTDTQYF,TGTGCCAGCAGCTCAACAGCCAGCACAGATACGCAGTATTTT
TRBD2,TRBV11-2,NA,TRBJ2-2,CASSSPGLAGGTGELFF,TGTGCCAGCAGCTCACCGGGACTAGCGGGAGGCACCGGGGAGCTGTTTTTT
NA,TRBV7-2,NA,TRBJ2-2,CASSLVVVAPPGELFF,TGTGCCAGCAGCTTAGTGGTAGTAGCCCCCCCCGGGGAGCTGTTTTTT
TRBD1,TRBV19,NA,TRBJ1-5,CASSAKTGGGQPQHF,TGTGCCAGTAGTGCAAAGACAGGGGGGGGTCAGCCCCAGCATTTT
TRBD2,TRBV19,NA,TRBJ2-5,CASSLGLAGAVETQYF,TGTGCCAGTAGTCTGGGACTAGCGGGAGCTGTCGAGACCCAGTACTTC
TRBD1,TRBV7-8,NA,TRBJ1-3,CASSSRDRGSLSGNTIYF,TGTGCCAGCAGCTCTCGGGACAGGGGGTCCCTCTCTGGAAACACCATATATTTT
NA,TRBV4-1,NA,TRBJ1-6,CASSQPGGEYSPLHF,TGCGCCAGCAGCCAACCTGGCGGGGAATATTCACCCCTCCACTTT
TRBD2,TRBV7-9,NA,TRBJ2-3,CASSLGPSGGRSTDTQYF,TGTGCCAGCAGCTTAGGGCCCAGCGGGGGCCGGAGCACAGATACGCAGTATTTT
NA,TRBV11-3,NA,TRBJ2-1,CASSLVGGYNEQFF,TGTGCCAGCAGCTTAGTCGGGGGATACAATGAGCAGTTCTTC